This TCR beta chain was recorded in a study of T cells in Graves' hyperthyroidism and ophthalmopathy. Study-level results: Model predictions of ophthalmopathy came a median around 6.5 months before onset.

The CDR3 is 14 residues long. Germline CDR1 and CDR2: DFQATT and SNEGSKA (reference sequence). A remark on this clonotype: No antigen is known for it. The junction and the germline gene differ at one end; a read error may be behind it.

Amplified regions were TCR beta CDR3 sequences from RNA transcripts. The HTBI primer set was used in a first-round RT-PCR of the TCR CDR3. TCRdb independently ran MiXCR on the multiplex PCR reads; one entry per CDR3 protein. The sample records 490,000 or so distinct CDR3 sequences, under 25% being singletons. Ophthalmopathy in the patients scored at least 3 on Clinical Activity Score and at least 4 on NOSPECS grade, lasting under 3 months. Used for diagnoses were clinical symptoms, serum thyroxine and TRAb, thyroid ultrasound and orbital computed tomography. Each 10 ml fresh peripheral blood draw supplied the PBMCs.

The source material was blood. This chain links TRBV20-1 with TRBJ1-2, with TRBD1 matching 9 bases. This clonotype was sampled from a woman between 65 and 79 years old with Graves' ophthalmopathy. CDR3: CSAPGTGSNYGYIF. The CDR3 nucleotides are TGCAGTGCTCCTGGGACAGGGTCCAACTATGGCTACATCTTC.